This T cell receptor (beta chain) was observed in a study of Graves' ophthalmopathy and Graves' hyperthyroidism. Findings and caveats of the study: The 13-signature model separated ophthalmopathy from stable hyperthyroidism at 85% to 90% sensitivity and roughly 81% specificity.

J gave up 2 bases and V 6 bases, and 12 bases lay outside the gene matches. The V gene's germline CDR1 is MDHEN and CDR2 SYDVKM. The CDR3 contains 16 residues. The table lists this clonotype with many counts. Its specificity is not known. Investigators amplified TCR beta CDR3 regions from RNA transcripts. First-round RT-PCR employed HTBI primers, with a second-round multiplex PCR after it. Each CDR3 protein gets one entry after TCRdb re-called the multiplex PCR reads with MiXCR. The table records under 200,000 distinct CDR3 sequences, roughly two fifths of them present only once. Reliance was placed on clinical symptoms, serum thyroxine, TRAb, thyroid ultrasound and orbital computed tomography for diagnosis.

This TCR derives from a woman aged 40 to 50 with Graves' ophthalmopathy. The rearrangement uses TRBV28 and TRBJ2-7; 8 positions agree with TRBD2. Sequences were obtained from peripheral blood. CDR3 nucleotides: TGTGCCAGCAGCCTATTTACGGGAGGGCCTACCTACGAGCAGTACTTC. Translated: CASSLFTGGPTYEQYF.